The 28 T cell receptor beta chains listed next were all sequenced from one sample in a study of blood T cells in healthy people across ages. Combining a sample-barcoded 5' primer with a J-beta primer mix, a second PCR ran for 7 to 11 cycles. TCRdb redid the calling of the 5' RACE reads with MiXCR, one entry per CDR3 protein. Seen here are approximately 880,000 distinct CDR3 sequences, around 46% observed once, and the top ten hold 13%. Sequenced: blood. The receptors stem from a man aged 25 to 40 in good health.

This clonotype was counted only a few times. The chain links TRBV15 to TRBJ2-5; a weak D match, TRBD1 (6 bases). Germline CDR1 LNHNV, CDR2 YYDKDF (reference sequence). The CDR3 is made up of 14 amino acids. The germline V and J ends were trimmed by 0 bases and 2 bases, with 7 bases remaining between them. The CDR3 nucleotides read TGTGCCACCAGCAGAGATCAGGGGCAAGAGACCCAGTACTTC. This translates into CATSRDQGQETQYF.

The chain uses TRBV5-5 and TRBJ1-1; 9 bases map to TRBD1. Per germline, CDR1 SGHKS and CDR2 YYEKEE (reference sequence). CDR3 length equals 14 residues. Trimming removed 6 bases from V and 1 base from J; junction bases left unmatched: 4. The CDR3 coding sequence is TGTGCCAGCAACACGGGACAGGGGAACACTGAAGCTTTCTTT. This encodes CASNTGQGNTEAFF.

This clonotype was seen at least ten times. The chain employs TRBV2 and TRBJ2-1; no firm D call. Trimming removed 1 base at V and 0 bases at J, with 7 bases between. CDR1 is SNHLY and CDR2 is FYNNEI in the germline V gene. This CDR3 contains 15 residues. The CDR3 DNA follows: TGTGCCAGCAGTGAAGGACCGAGCTCCTACAATGAGCAGTTCTTC. Amino acid sequence: CASSEGPSSYNEQFF.

The rearrangement uses TRBV5-1 and TRBJ2-7; maybe TRBD2 (5 bases). This CDR3 is built from 14 residues. Germline loops: CDR1 SGHRS, CDR2 YFSETQ. Trimming took off 4 bases at V and 0 bases at J, with 11 bases between the two ends. The CDR3 nucleotides are TGCGCCAGCAGCGAGTACGGGAACTCCTACGAGCAGTACTTC. Translating it yields CASSEYGNSYEQYF.

The chain recombines TRBV4-3 with TRBJ2-5; possibly TRBD1 for D (6 bases). With the DNA end fitting TRBJ2-7 better, the J assignment may be wrong. Germline V lookup: CDR1 LGHNA, CDR2 YSLEER. The CDR3 covers 14 residues. The CDR3 protein is CASSQQGRSYEQYF. DNA for the CDR3: TGCGCCAGCAGCCAACAGGGGAGAAGCTACGAGCAGTACTTC.

This clonotype was seen a few times. This chain uses TRBV5-1 with TRBJ1-5, with D unclear. Germline V gives CDR1 SGHRS, CDR2 YFSETQ. The CDR3 totals 13 residues. V was clipped by 6 bases and J by 5 bases, with 12 bases between them. The CDR3 reads CASTPLQDQPQHF. In nucleotides, the CDR3 is TGCGCCAGCACGCCATTACAAGATCAGCCCCAGCATTTT.

The rearrangement joins TRBV4-2 to TRBJ2-3; TRBD2 matches at 7 bases. V gave up 3 bases and J gave up 7 bases; unmatched junction bases: 7. Germline V gene sequence: CDR1 LGHNA, CDR2 YNFKEQ. This CDR3 is 14 amino acids long. CDR3 region: CASSHEKRDYTQYF. DNA of the CDR3: TGTGCCAGCAGCCATGAGAAGCGGGATTATACGCAGTATTTT.

The chain recombines TRBV28 with TRBJ2-7; 7 nucleotides align to TRBD1. Germline values: CDR1 MDHEN, CDR2 SYDVKM. The CDR3 contains 12 residues. J lost 5 bases, V lost 5 bases, and 3 bases had no gene match. CDR3 bases: TGTGCCAGCAGTGAAACAGGGGACGAGCAGTACTTC. It specifies CASSETGDEQYF.

A few counts support this clonotype. The rearrangement links TRBV5-1 to TRBJ2-5; D not certain. This CDR3 spans 13 amino acids. Between the trimmed V and J ends, which lost 4 bases and 5 bases, there was a span of 12 bases. Germline V gene sequence: CDR1 SGHRS, CDR2 YFSETQ. CDR3 DNA sequence: TGCGCCAGCAGCCCCGCTGCCAGGGAGACCCAGTACTTC. Its translation: CASSPAARETQYF. Using reference TRBV5-1 and TRBJ2-5 for the parts outside the CDR3, the full variable domain is KAGVTQTPRYLIKTRGQQVTLSCSPISGHRSVSWYQQTPGQGLQFLFEYFSETQRNKGNFPGRFSGRQFSNSRSEMNVSTLELGDSALYLCASSPAARETQYFGPGTRLLVL.

This chain joins TRBV5-6 and TRBJ2-7; 7 bases fit TRBD1. Losses at the gene ends were 4 bases for V and 3 bases for J; bases not matched to a gene: 7. The CDR3 extends over 14 amino acids. In germline, CDR1 is SGHDT, CDR2 YYEEEE. The CDR3 loop reads CASSGAGTDYEQYF. DNA of the CDR3: TGTGCCAGCAGCGGGGCCGGGACAGACTACGAGCAGTACTTC.

This rearrangement joins TRBV5-1 to TRBJ2-1; D gene uncertain. CDR1 is SGHRS, CDR2 YFSETQ, per germline. The V and J ends lost 2 bases and 5 bases respectively, with 20 bases between them. This CDR3 is built from 17 residues. The CDR3, as DNA: TGCGCCAGCAGCTTTCCAAAAACCGGATCATTCAACAATGAGCAGTTCTTC. It yields the protein CASSFPKTGSFNNEQFF.

The chain couples TRBV6-1 to TRBJ2-3; 15 nucleotides align to TRBD2. Germline V gives CDR1 MNHNS, CDR2 SASEGT. J lost 2 bases, V lost 6 bases, and 9 bases had no gene match. The CDR3 has 18 amino acids. CDR3 loop: CASSPGLAGGRITDTQYF. The DNA of the CDR3 is TGTGCCAGCAGCCCTGGACTAGCGGGGGGGCGTATCACAGATACGCAGTATTTT.

V and J are TRBV5-5 and TRBJ2-7; TRBD1 aligns across 10 bases. Trimming at V came to 4 bases and at J to 6 bases, leaving 13 bases not matched to a gene. Germline V CDR1 and CDR2: SGHKS, YYEKEE (reference sequence). The CDR3 runs 16 residues. CDR3 bases: TGTGCCAGCAGCCCGCGCGACAGGGGGCGAGGCTTCGAGCAGTACTTC. Amino acid sequence: CASSPRDRGRGFEQYF.

The V gene is TRBV6-2 or TRBV6-3, the J gene TRBJ1-1, with TRBD1 identical over 7 bases. The CDR3 has 13 residues. Germline lookup yields CDR1 MNHEY and CDR2 SVGEGT. Trimming cost V 5 bases and J 4 bases; bases outside gene matches: 4. CDR3 nucleotide sequence: TGTGCCAGCAGTGCTGACAGGGTCACTGAAGCTTTCTTT. It is translated as CASSADRVTEAFF.

The chain uses TRBV5-1 and TRBJ2-7; perhaps D is TRBD1 or TRBD2 (5 bases each). Germline CDR1 SGHRS, CDR2 YFSETQ. This CDR3 has 14 residues. Trimming shortened V by 0 bases and J by 5 bases, and 12 bases separated the two germline ends. Written as DNA, the CDR3 is TGCGCCAGCAGCTTGGAGCCCGGGGACCACGAGCAGTACTTC. Protein sequence: CASSLEPGDHEQYF.

The chain joins TRBV5-1 to TRBJ2-5; D is perhaps TRBD2 (6 bases). The V end was cut by 2 bases, the J end by 11 bases, with 22 bases between. Germline V gene sequence: CDR1 SGHRS, CDR2 YFSETQ. This CDR3 is built from 15 residues. The CDR3 DNA is TGCGCCAGCAGCTTTCTTACTAGCATTGGCGATGAGCAGTACTTC. Amino acid sequence: CASSFLTSIGDEQYF.

The chain has TRBV20-1 and TRBJ1-2; 8 bases align to TRBD1. This CDR3 has 13 amino acids. V dropped 6 bases and J dropped 7; count of bases not matched to a gene: 10. The germline gives CDR1 DFQATT, CDR2 SNEGSKA (reference sequence). For the CDR3, the DNA is TGCAGTGCCAAGCTGGAGACAGGGGTTGGCTACACCTTC. Residues: CSAKLETGVGYTF.

This clonotype was seen a few times. The chain carries TRBV6-2 or TRBV6-3 and TRBJ1-5, with 7 bases lining up with TRBD1. Trimming took 5 bases from V and 0 from J; bases not matched to a gene: 4. Looked up from germline, CDR1 is MNHEY and CDR2 is SVGEGT. The CDR3 spans 15 residues. The CDR3, as DNA: TGTGCCAGCAGTCACGACAGGGCTAGCAATCAGCCCCAGCATTTT. This encodes CASSHDRASNQPQHF.

This clonotype has a count of ten or more. The chain links TRBV4-3 to TRBJ2-7, with D unclear. Germline V gene data show CDR1 as LGHNA and CDR2 as YSLEER. The CDR3 loop spans 14 amino acids. The germline V and J ends were trimmed by 0 bases and 3 bases, with 9 bases remaining between them. DNA for the CDR3: TGCGCCAGCAGCCAAGACCGAGGAGTCTACGAGCAGTACTTC. Translated: CASSQDRGVYEQYF.

The V and J genes are TRBV9 and TRBJ2-3; TRBD2 aligns across 8 bases. Germline V lookup: CDR1 SGDLS, CDR2 YYNGEE. This CDR3 is 16 amino acids long. V trimming: 4 bases; J trimming: 6 bases; junction bases outside the gene matches: 13. The CDR3 region has the DNA TGTGCCAGCAGCCCGGGGAGGAGCGGGGGTGCCGATACGCAGTATTTT. This translates into CASSPGRSGGADTQYF. Full variable domain (rest looked up from reference TRBV9 and TRBJ2-3): DSGVTQTPKHLITATGQRVTLRCSPRSGDLSVYWYQQSLDQGLQFLIQYYNGEERAKGNILERFSAQQFPDLHSELNLSSLELGDSALYFCASSPGRSGGADTQYFGPGTRLTVL.

This clonotype turned up a few times. The V gene is TRBV5-1, the J gene TRBJ2-3, with 10 nucleotides matching TRBD2. The CDR3 is 18 amino acids. Germline lookup yields CDR1 SGHRS and CDR2 YFSETQ. V shed 1 base, J shed 1 base, and the junction held 9 bases outside the gene matches. The CDR3 loop is CASSLSQRGGYGTDTQYF. CDR3 sequence (DNA): TGCGCCAGCAGCTTGAGCCAGCGGGGGGGCTATGGCACAGATACGCAGTATTTT.

The genes are TRBV21-1 and TRBJ2-3; TRBD1 reflects the table's D call only, with no check against the DNA. TRBV21-1 is a documented pseudogene. CDR3 size: 18 residues. The CDR3: CASLAGTGGQRDTDTQYF. The CDR3 DNA reads TGTGCCAGCCTTGCTGGGACTGGGGGCCAAAGGGACACAGATACGCAGTATTTT.

J is TRBJ1-2 and V is TRBV7-9; TRBD1 matches 7 bases. V trimming: 6 bases; J trimming: 2 bases; junction bases outside the gene matches: 6. The germline gives CDR1 SEHNR, CDR2 FQNEAQ (reference sequence). CDR3 size: 14 residues. CDR3 amino acids: CASSQTGKNYGYTF. The CDR3 coding sequence is TGTGCCAGCAGTCAGACAGGGAAGAACTATGGCTACACCTTC. Using reference TRBV7-9 and TRBJ1-2 for the parts outside the CDR3, the full variable domain is DTGVSQNPRHKITKRGQNVTFRCDPISEHNRLYWYRQTLGQGPEFLTYFQNEAQLEKSRLLSDRFSAERPKGSFSTLEIQRTEQGDSAMYLCASSQTGKNYGYTFGSGTRLTVV.

The chain links TRBV12-3 or TRBV12-4 to TRBJ2-5; TRBD1 matches 9 bases. With V trimmed by 6 bases and J by 5 bases, 7 bases remained unmatched. The CDR3 length is 14 residues. The CDR3 region has the DNA TGTGCCAGCAGACCAACAGGGGGCGCGGAGACCCAGTACTTC. Translating it yields CASRPTGGAETQYF.

In this sample, this clonotype turned up a few times. The chain is built from TRBV19 and TRBJ2-1, with D perhaps given as TRBD1 or TRBD2 (6 bases each). CDR3 length: 12 residues. Per germline, CDR1 LNHDA and CDR2 SQIVND (reference sequence). V lost 6 bases, J lost 8 bases, and 11 bases lay in between. CDR3 sequence: CASRGRTDEQFF. In DNA form, the CDR3 reads TGTGCCAGTAGGGGGAGGACAGATGAGCAGTTCTTC.

J is TRBJ2-6 and V is TRBV13; D remains ambiguous. V was trimmed by 0 bases and J by 3 bases, leaving 15 bases between them. This CDR3 has 18 residues. CDR1 PRHDT and CDR2 FYEKMQ come from the germline V gene (reference sequence). The CDR3 region is CASSLGVVRASGANVLTF. In DNA form, the CDR3 reads TGTGCCAGCAGCTTAGGCGTGGTTAGGGCCAGTGGGGCCAACGTCCTGACTTTC.

To note about this clonotype: A junction end diverges from the germline sequence, so it may reflect a read error. The rearrangement links TRBV7-9 to TRBJ1-6; no clear D. Germline V gives CDR1 SEHNR, CDR2 FQNEAQ (reference sequence). CDR3 length: 12 residues. CDR3 sequence reads: CASSLDNLPLHF. CDR3 nucleotide sequence: TGTGCCAGCAGCTTAGACAATTTACCCCTCCACTTT.

The chain carries TRBV20-1 and TRBJ2-7; D gene uncertain. The germline CDR1 and CDR2 sequences are DFQATT and SNEGSKA (reference sequence). Trimming cost V 2 bases and J 2 bases, with 10 bases left between them. CDR3 length: 13 amino acids. CDR3 region: CSARIPEAYEQYF. For the CDR3, the DNA is TGCAGTGCTAGAATTCCAGAGGCCTACGAGCAGTACTTC.